This record concerns one T cell receptor beta chain sequence. This clonotype appeared once. The antigen this receptor binds is unknown. Per-nucleotide qualities are absent, and no much larger clonotype sits a single base away. A lone read is weak support. The CDR3 goes from the cysteine to the phenylalanine over 16 residues. Only CDR3 DNA remains: 48 bases, in frame from the first base. V loses 5 bases, J loses 6 bases, and the germline ends lie 21 bases apart. The CDR1 and CDR2 encoded by the germline V gene are SGHTA and FQGNSA. Library creation used PCR. Instrument used: Illumina HiSeq 2500. Molecular barcoding was employed in the preparation of TCR libraries, with unique molecular identifiers being used to normalize TCRbeta repertoire quantification. TCRdb reprocessed the public reads (quality trimming at Q25 with fastp, clone calling with MiXCR) and kept in-frame beta chains. Every distinct CDR3 protein forms one entry, paired with its most common genes and DNA. The sample contains 440,000 or so distinct CDR3 sequences, approximately 11% of them found a single time. Over 4.5% of the sample is in the top ten clones.

This sample was taken from a study of T-cell reconstitution after alpha-beta-depleted transplantation in children (dated by TCRdb to the mid-2010s). Background for the entire study: Using TCR repertoire profiling, the study quantitatively followed how T-cell immune reconstitution unfolded in children after TCRalphabeta/CD19-depleted allogeneic hematopoietic cell transplantation.

The sequence derives from a human donor who donated a stem cell graft to a child with acute myeloid leukemia. This chain is built from TRBV7-2 and TRBJ2-3; the D gene lacks a confident call. The specimen was PBMCs from the stem cell graft donor, collected from the stem cell graft. Here the CDR3 is given as CASSNRAFIIGDTQYF. The nucleotide sequence reads as follows: TGTGCCAGCAGCAACAGAGCGTTCATTATAGGGGATACGCAGTATTTT. Supplemented by the reference TRBV7-2 and TRBJ2-3 proteins around the CDR3, the complete variable domain is GAGVSQSPSNKVTEKGKDVELRCDPISGHTALYWYRQSLGQGLEFLIYFQGNSAPDKSGLPSDRFSAERTGGSVSTLTIQRTQQEDSAVYLCASSNRAFIIGDTQYFGPGTRLTVL.